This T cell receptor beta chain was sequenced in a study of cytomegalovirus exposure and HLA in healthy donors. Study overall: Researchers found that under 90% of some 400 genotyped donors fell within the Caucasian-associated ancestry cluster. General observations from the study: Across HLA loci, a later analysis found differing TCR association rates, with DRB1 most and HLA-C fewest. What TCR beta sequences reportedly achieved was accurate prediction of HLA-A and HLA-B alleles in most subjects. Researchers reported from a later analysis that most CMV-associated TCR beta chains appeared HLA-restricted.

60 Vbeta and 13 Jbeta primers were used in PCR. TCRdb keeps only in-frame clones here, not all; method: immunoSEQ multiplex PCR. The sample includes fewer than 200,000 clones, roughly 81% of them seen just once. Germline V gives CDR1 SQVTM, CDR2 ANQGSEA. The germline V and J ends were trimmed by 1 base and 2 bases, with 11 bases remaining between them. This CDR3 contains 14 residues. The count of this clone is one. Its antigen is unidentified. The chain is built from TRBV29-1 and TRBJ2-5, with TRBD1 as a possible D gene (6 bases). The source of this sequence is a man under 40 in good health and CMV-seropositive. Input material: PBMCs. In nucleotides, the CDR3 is TGCAGCGTTGAAGTTCCGGACAGACAAGAGACCCAGTACTTC. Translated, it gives CSVEVPDRQETQYF.